A selection of T cell receptor beta chains follows, all from one sample in a study of CD8+CD57+ T cells in acquired aplastic anemia. MiXCR, run by TCRdb on the reads, gives a single entry per CDR3 protein. The table includes around 160,000 distinct CDR3 sequences, around 50% detected once. Sequencing used sorted CD4+, CD8+, or CD8+CD57+ T cells (not recorded which) from PBMCs. The origin of the receptors is a human donor with aplastic anemia. Each CDR3 is given with its conserved first and last residue. D genes are given only for firm matches. The size field is filled for only some rows; it gives once, few, many or a size class.

j_call: TRBJ2-3; d_call: NA; v_call: TRBV7-9; cdr3_length: 12; clone_size: few; cdr3_nt: TGTGCCAGCAGCCCGAAACTGGTAACGCAGTATTTT; cdr3_aa: CASSPKLVTQYF
j_call: TRBJ2-1; d_call: NA; v_call: TRBV6-5; cdr3_length: 13; clone_size: many; cdr3_nt: TGTGCCAGTCAACAAGGCTCCTACAATGAGCAGTTCTTC; cdr3_aa: CASQQGSYNEQFF
j_call: TRBJ2-5; d_call: NA; v_call: TRBV24-1; cdr3_length: 14; clone_size: many; cdr3_nt: TGTGCCACCAGTGGGACGGTACTCCAAGAGACCCAGTACTTC; cdr3_aa: CATSGTVLQETQYF
j_call: TRBJ2-2; d_call: TRBD1; v_call: TRBV2; cdr3_length: 15; clone_size: many; cdr3_nt: TGTGCCAGCAGGGGCGACAGGGGCCGAACCGGGGAGCTGTTTTTT; cdr3_aa: CASRGDRGRTGELFF
j_call: TRBJ2-3; d_call: NA; v_call: TRBV10-3; cdr3_length: 15; clone_size: NA; cdr3_nt: TGTGCCATCAGTGACACCGCGAGGGAATCCGATACGCAGTATTTT; cdr3_aa: CAISDTARESDTQYF
j_call: TRBJ1-2; d_call: NA; v_call: TRBV7-3; cdr3_length: 13; clone_size: NA; cdr3_nt: TGTGCCAGCAGCTTAAACCCGAACTATGGCTACACCTTC; cdr3_aa: CASSLNPNYGYTF
j_call: TRBJ2-5; d_call: TRBD1; v_call: TRBV6-2/TRBV6-3; cdr3_length: 15; clone_size: once; cdr3_nt: TGTGCCAGCACGACCGGGACAGGGCTCTCAGAGACCCAGTACTTC; cdr3_aa: CASTTGTGLSETQYF
j_call: TRBJ2-7; d_call: TRBD1; v_call: TRBV9; cdr3_length: 14; clone_size: NA; cdr3_nt: TGTGCCAGCAGCACCTCAGGGGGCCCCTACGAGCAGTACTTC; cdr3_aa: CASSTSGGPYEQYF
j_call: TRBJ2-5; d_call: TRBD2; v_call: TRBV10-1; cdr3_length: 15; clone_size: NA; cdr3_nt: TGCGCCAGCTCGGGAGCGGGGGCCGACCAAGAGACCCAGTACTTC; cdr3_aa: CASSGAGADQETQYF
j_call: TRBJ1-5; d_call: NA; v_call: TRBV2; cdr3_length: 17; clone_size: NA; cdr3_nt: TGTGCCAGCAGTGAAGACCGGTCAGGTTATAGCAATCAGCCCCAGCATTTT; cdr3_aa: CASSEDRSGYSNQPQHF
j_call: TRBJ2-7; d_call: NA; v_call: TRBV7-2; cdr3_length: 13; clone_size: NA; cdr3_nt: TGTGCCAGCAGCTTAGCGCCGGCCAGTCAGCAGTACTTC; cdr3_aa: CASSLAPASQQYF
j_call: TRBJ1-1; d_call: NA; v_call: TRBV7-8; cdr3_length: 14; clone_size: NA; cdr3_nt: TGTGCCAGCAGCTTAGTGTTCGGGAACACTGAAGCTTTCTTT; cdr3_aa: CASSLVFGNTEAFF
j_call: TRBJ2-7; d_call: NA; v_call: TRBV9; cdr3_length: 15; clone_size: many; cdr3_nt: TGTGCCAGCAGCGTAGGGTCGGGAAGCTCCTACGAGCAGTACTTC; cdr3_aa: CASSVGSGSSYEQYF
j_call: TRBJ2-1; d_call: TRBD2; v_call: TRBV5-1; cdr3_length: 15; clone_size: many; cdr3_nt: TGTGCCAGTAGTAGCGCGGGAGGCTCCTACAATGAGCAGTTCTTC; cdr3_aa: CASSSAGGSYNEQFF
j_call: TRBJ1-5; d_call: NA; v_call: TRBV19; cdr3_length: 15; clone_size: many; cdr3_nt: TGTGCCAGTAGTAAAGGGGGGGTGAGGGATCAGCCCCAGCATTTT; cdr3_aa: CASSKGGVRDQPQHF
j_call: TRBJ1-2; d_call: NA; v_call: TRBV30; cdr3_length: 12; clone_size: few; cdr3_nt: TGTGCCTGGACTCCACAGGTTTATGGCTACACCTTC; cdr3_aa: CAWTPQVYGYTF
j_call: TRBJ2-7; d_call: NA; v_call: TRBV18; cdr3_length: 15; clone_size: few; cdr3_nt: TGTGCCAGCTCACCATTCTCTGACAGCTCCTACGAGCAGTACTTC; cdr3_aa: CASSPFSDSSYEQYF
j_call: TRBJ1-2; d_call: TRBD1; v_call: TRBV11-1; cdr3_length: 16; clone_size: once; cdr3_nt: TGTGCCAGCAGTCCCCCGGCCGGGACAGGGGGCAGTGGCTACACCTTC; cdr3_aa: CASSPPAGTGGSGYTF
j_call: TRBJ2-7; d_call: TRBD2; v_call: TRBV6-1; cdr3_length: 15; clone_size: many; cdr3_nt: TGTGCCAGCAGTACCGGGGGGGGCATTGCCTACGAGCAGTACTTC; cdr3_aa: CASSTGGGIAYEQYF
j_call: TRBJ2-7; d_call: TRBD2; v_call: TRBV7-8; cdr3_length: 15; clone_size: NA; cdr3_nt: TGTGCCAGCAGCTTAGTTCTAGCGGGAGGGTACGAGCAGTACTTC; cdr3_aa: CASSLVLAGGYEQYF
j_call: TRBJ2-1; d_call: TRBD1; v_call: TRBV19; cdr3_length: 16; clone_size: NA; cdr3_nt: TGTGCCAGTAGTAACCCCGAGACAGGGGACTACAATGAGCAGTTCTTC; cdr3_aa: CASSNPETGDYNEQFF
j_call: TRBJ2-5; d_call: TRBD2; v_call: TRBV7-8; cdr3_length: 12; clone_size: NA; cdr3_nt: TGTGCCACTGCGGGGGGGCAAGAGACCCAGTACTTC; cdr3_aa: CATAGGQETQYF
j_call: TRBJ1-1; d_call: NA; v_call: TRBV27; cdr3_length: 15; clone_size: many; cdr3_nt: TGTGCCAGCAGGCCCCAGGGGTCTAAGAACACTGAAGCTTTCTTT; cdr3_aa: CASRPQGSKNTEAFF
j_call: TRBJ2-7; d_call: NA; v_call: TRBV24-1; cdr3_length: 12; clone_size: NA; cdr3_nt: TGTGCCACCAGTGAACATTCGGGCGAGCAGTACTTC; cdr3_aa: CATSEHSGEQYF
j_call: TRBJ2-2; d_call: NA; v_call: TRBV6-2/TRBV6-3; cdr3_length: 14; clone_size: few; cdr3_nt: TGTGCCAGCACTAGACAGAAAAACACCGGGGAGCTGTTTTTT; cdr3_aa: CASTRQKNTGELFF
j_call: TRBJ2-2; d_call: TRBD1; v_call: TRBV12-3/TRBV12-4; cdr3_length: 17; clone_size: NA; cdr3_nt: TGTGCCAGCAGTTTGCGGACAGGGGGCCTTAACACCGGGGAGCTGTTTTTT; cdr3_aa: CASSLRTGGLNTGELFF
j_call: TRBJ1-3; d_call: NA; v_call: TRBV6-1; cdr3_length: 15; clone_size: NA; cdr3_nt: TGTGCCAGCAAAGGACACCCGTTCCCTGGAAACACCATATATTTT; cdr3_aa: CASKGHPFPGNTIYF
j_call: TRBJ1-6; d_call: TRBD1; v_call: TRBV2; cdr3_length: 13; clone_size: NA; cdr3_nt: TGCAGTGCTAAGGACAGGACGAATTCACCCCTCCACTTT; cdr3_aa: CSAKDRTNSPLHF
j_call: TRBJ2-3; d_call: NA; v_call: TRBV29-1; cdr3_length: 13; clone_size: NA; cdr3_nt: TGCAGCGTTCTCTACGTTTACACAGATACGCAGTATTTT; cdr3_aa: CSVLYVYTDTQYF
j_call: TRBJ2-1; d_call: NA; v_call: TRBV29-1; cdr3_length: 12; clone_size: NA; cdr3_nt: TGCAGCGTTGAAGTCGTCTTCGGTGAGCAGTTCTTC; cdr3_aa: CSVEVVFGEQFF
j_call: TRBJ1-6; d_call: TRBD1; v_call: TRBV20-1; cdr3_length: 14; clone_size: many; cdr3_nt: TGCAGTGCTAGGCCCGACAGGGCCAATTCACCCCTCCACTTT; cdr3_aa: CSARPDRANSPLHF
j_call: TRBJ2-3; d_call: NA; v_call: TRBV18; cdr3_length: 15; clone_size: NA; cdr3_nt: TGTGCCAGCTCAGTGTTAGGGGCCCGGCAAGATACGCAGTATTTT; cdr3_aa: CASSVLGARQDTQYF
j_call: TRBJ1-1; d_call: TRBD1; v_call: TRBV2; cdr3_length: 15; clone_size: NA; cdr3_nt: TGTGCCAGCAGAGCGGACAGGGTGGGAAACACTGAAGCTTTCTTT; cdr3_aa: CASRADRVGNTEAFF
j_call: TRBJ2-7; d_call: TRBD1; v_call: TRBV20-1; cdr3_length: 13; clone_size: NA; cdr3_nt: TGCAGTGCGCGCCTCGGACAGGGCAACGAGCAGTACTTC; cdr3_aa: CSARLGQGNEQYF
j_call: TRBJ2-7; d_call: TRBD1; v_call: TRBV6-2/TRBV6-3; cdr3_length: 14; clone_size: NA; cdr3_nt: TGTGCCAGCAGTTACGTGTCAGGGGGTTACGAGCAGTACTTC; cdr3_aa: CASSYVSGGYEQYF
j_call: TRBJ2-7; d_call: NA; v_call: TRBV6-5; cdr3_length: 14; clone_size: many; cdr3_nt: TGTGCCAGCACTAAACCGGGAGTCATCAACGAGCAGTACTTC; cdr3_aa: CASTKPGVINEQYF
j_call: TRBJ2-3; d_call: NA; v_call: TRBV19; cdr3_length: 14; clone_size: many; cdr3_nt: TGTGCCAGTGGGGTAGGGGTTGATGCAGATACGCAGTATTTT; cdr3_aa: CASGVGVDADTQYF
j_call: TRBJ2-3; d_call: NA; v_call: TRBV6-4; cdr3_length: 13; clone_size: many; cdr3_nt: TGTGCCAGCAGTGACAGGGTTGGCGATACGCAGTATTTT; cdr3_aa: CASSDRVGDTQYF
j_call: TRBJ2-2; d_call: NA; v_call: TRBV25-1; cdr3_length: 15; clone_size: few; cdr3_nt: TGTGCCAGCAGTGACCTACGGGACATCGGTGGGGAGCTGTTTTTT; cdr3_aa: CASSDLRDIGGELFF
j_call: TRBJ1-1; d_call: NA; v_call: TRBV7-2; cdr3_length: 13; clone_size: NA; cdr3_nt: TGTGCCAGCAGCCCCGCACCGAGTGCTGAAGCTATCTTT; cdr3_aa: CASSPAPSAEAIF
j_call: TRBJ1-2; d_call: NA; v_call: TRBV6-4; cdr3_length: 15; clone_size: NA; cdr3_nt: TGTGCCAGCAGTGACGGGGATATGGAGAGTAATGGCTACACCTTC; cdr3_aa: CASSDGDMESNGYTF
j_call: TRBJ2-3; d_call: NA; v_call: TRBV20-1; cdr3_length: 14; clone_size: NA; cdr3_nt: TGCAGCGTCCAAGGAGGAGCAGGAACAGATACGCAGTATTTT; cdr3_aa: CSVQGGAGTDTQYF
j_call: TRBJ1-2; d_call: TRBD1; v_call: TRBV11-2; cdr3_length: 16; clone_size: many; cdr3_nt: TGTGCCAGCAGCTTAAGGACAGGGGGCGCCAACTATGGCTACACCTTC; cdr3_aa: CASSLRTGGANYGYTF
j_call: TRBJ2-1; d_call: NA; v_call: TRBV12-3/TRBV12-4; cdr3_length: 13; clone_size: once; cdr3_nt: TGTGCCAGCATAGAGTCGGGGTTTTGGGAGCAGTTCTTC; cdr3_aa: CASIESGFWEQFF
j_call: TRBJ1-5; d_call: NA; v_call: TRBV12-3/TRBV12-4; cdr3_length: 13; clone_size: many; cdr3_nt: TGTGCCAGCAGTTTGACGTCTGGGCAGCCCCAGCATTTT; cdr3_aa: CASSLTSGQPQHF
j_call: TRBJ2-7; d_call: NA; v_call: TRBV15; cdr3_length: 15; clone_size: NA; cdr3_nt: TGTGCCACCAGCAGAGATCGACAGGCCACCTACGAGCAGTACTTC; cdr3_aa: CATSRDRQATYEQYF
j_call: TRBJ1-5; d_call: TRBD1; v_call: TRBV28; cdr3_length: 13; clone_size: many; cdr3_nt: TGTGCCAGCAGTACAGGGGGCAATCAGCCCCAGCATTTT; cdr3_aa: CASSTGGNQPQHF